Below are 5 T cell receptor beta chains sequenced from a single sample in a study of T cells in Graves' hyperthyroidism and ophthalmopathy (dated by TCRdb to between 2018 and 2020). Library prep was done by multiplex PCR. The instrument given in TCRdb is Illumina HiSeq 2000. The TCR beta CDR3 regions were amplified from the RNA transcripts. For the first round of RT-PCR on the TCR CDR3, the HTBI primer set was used together with the Qiagen OneStep RT-PCR kit. TCRdb took the public reads, trimmed them with fastp at Q25, ran MiXCR for clone calling and kept in-frame beta chains. Every entry covers one CDR3 protein and lists the most common genes and DNA from its rows. The sample includes hundreds of thousands of distinct CDR3 sequences, with around 15% observed a single time. 2.5% to 4% of the sample comes from the top ten. Sample: blood. Receptors originate from a woman in her 40s with Graves' ophthalmopathy.

The V call is TRBV10-3, the J call TRBJ1-1; no reliable D call. Looked up from germline, CDR1 is ENHRY and CDR2 is SYGVKD. The CDR3 runs 14 residues. V gave up 3 bases and J gave up 0 bases, with 8 bases separating them. CDR3 region: CAISELSLNTEAFF. The CDR3 DNA reads as TGTGCCATCAGTGAATTGTCACTGAACACTGAAGCTTTCTTT.

This chain joins TRBV2 and TRBJ2-4; unclear D gene. Germline V gene data show CDR1 as SNHLY and CDR2 as FYNNEI. Trimming removed 4 bases from V and 0 bases from J, with 10 bases in between. The CDR3 contains 15 residues. The CDR3 protein is CASSGANLAKNIQYF. The CDR3 bases are TGTGCCAGCAGTGGGGCCAACCTAGCCAAAAACATTCAGTACTTC.

This clonotype was counted many times. This sequence joins TRBV7-9 and TRBJ2-1; tentative D call: TRBD2 (6 bases). CDR1 is SEHNR, CDR2 FQNEAQ, per germline (reference sequence). The V end lost 1 base, the J end lost 8 bases, and 18 bases lay between the germline ends. This CDR3 contains 16 residues. The CDR3: CASSLVAEPGADEQFF. The CDR3 DNA follows: TGTGCCAGCAGCTTAGTAGCGGAGCCGGGAGCGGATGAGCAGTTCTTC.

This clonotype was observed at least ten times. Here the CDR3 DNA reads TGTGCCAGCAGCCCTCCGGGACCCTCCTACGAGCAGTACTTC. Protein product: CASSPPGPSYEQYF. The rearrangement joins TRBV3-1 to TRBJ2-7; D may match TRBD1 or TRBD2 (5 bases each). The CDR3 extends over 14 amino acids. The germline gives CDR1 LGHDT, CDR2 YNNKEL (reference sequence). Trimming stripped 4 bases from V and 0 bases from J, with 10 bases between.

V usage is TRBV7-2 and J usage is TRBJ2-2; 14 nucleotides match TRBD2. This CDR3 has 18 amino acids. Trimming at V came to 5 bases and at J to 5 bases, leaving 10 bases not matched to a gene. CDR1 SGHTA and CDR2 FQGNSA come from the germline V gene. The chain's CDR3 is CASSPPGLAGEGTGELFF. The CDR3 nucleotides read TGTGCCAGCAGCCCGCCGGGACTAGCGGGAGAGGGGACCGGGGAGCTGTTTTTT. The variable domain in full, with the rest retrieved from reference TRBV7-2 and TRBJ2-2, is GAGVSQSPSNKVTEKGKDVELRCDPISGHTALYWYRQSLGQGLEFLIYFQGNSAPDKSGLPSDRFSAERTGGSVSTLTIQRTQQEDSAVYLCASSPPGLAGEGTGELFFGEGSRLTVL.